This TCR beta chain is from a study of T cells in Graves' hyperthyroidism and ophthalmopathy (dated by TCRdb to between 2018 and 2021). General notes on the study: Peripheral blood samples were taken at the time of initial diagnosis, prior to any treatment. To identify distinguishing TCR V-J signatures, a discovery cohort of about 100 patients was used, comprising 43 with Graves' ophthalmopathy and some 60 with stable Graves' hyperthyroidism. Prospective prediction of ophthalmopathy was tested in an independent validation cohort of 18 to 20 hyperthyroidism patients and around 16 patients who later progressed to ophthalmopathy. The approximately 95 discovery patients were divided at random into training and test sets in a 7:3 ratio. In about six Graves' hyperthyroidism patients, the study also compared T-cell repertoires from thyroid tissue with T-cell repertoires from blood. After blood sampling, hyperthyroidism patients were treated with methimazole at a starting dose of 30 mg daily, and ophthalmopathy patients were treated with high-dose intravenous methylprednisolone. TCR Vbeta CDR3 sequencing of fewer than 150 peripheral blood samples (over 40 ophthalmopathy, 75 to 80 hyperthyroidism and roughly 17 progressor patients) is reported in the paper.

CDR1 and CDR2 (ENHRY, SYGVKD) derive from the germline V gene. V is clipped by 7 bases and J by 6 bases, and the sequence between their germline boundaries is 18 bases long. The CDR3 runs 14 amino acids, cysteine and phenylalanine included. Solely the CDR3 DNA is kept, with 42 bases framed from the first base. The TCR beta CDR3 regions were amplified from RNA transcripts. A first-round RT-PCR of the TCR CDR3 used the HTBI primer set with the Qiagen OneStep RT-PCR kit. The libraries were constructed in a second round of multiplex PCR and then size-selected and purified. The libraries were sequenced on an Illumina HiSeq2000 using paired-end 100 bp reads. As for the original processing: SOAPnuke was used to process the raw data, removing reads that contained adapters or uncalled bases, had a mean Phred below 15, or lacked an exact match to the constant primer or identifier. High-quality paired reads were merged with COPE v1.2.5, and unique nucleotide sequences were defined as clonotypes. Clonotypes were aligned to IMGT TRBV, TRBD and TRBJ reference segments using MiTCR v1.1. Only V-J combinations with frequency above 0.0001, covering 99% to 99.2% of repertoires, were analysed. A TCS score was defined as the ratio between F50 (clonal expansion) and ExV (chaos), using BLOSUM62-based TCRdist between CDR3 peptides within each V-J. Welch's t-statistics and random forest reduced 500 to 650 V-J features to 13, which were used in a naive Bayes classifier (R e1071). The public reads were reanalyzed by TCRdb: fastp trimming at Q25, MiXCR alignment, in-frame beta chains only. Each record represents a unique CDR3 protein, reported with the most common genes and DNA among its rows. The V and J calls reflect TCRdb's pipeline rather than the authors' work. Across this sample there are about 290,000 distinct CDR3 sequences, with 15% seen only once. The ten largest clones represent 30% of the sample.

The hyperthyroidism patients were between 18 and 65 years old and newly diagnosed, with a disease duration of less than 2 months. Patients with uncontrolled infections, other autoimmune diseases, pregnancy or lactation were excluded. Diagnoses relied on clinical symptoms, serum thyroxine and TRAb, thyroid ultrasound and orbital computed tomography. Blood from progressor patients was collected at the time of first diagnosis with hyperthyroidism, before any ophthalmopathy symptoms had appeared. PBMCs were isolated from around 10 ml of fresh peripheral blood by Ficoll-Paque density gradient centrifugation. Progressor patients were first diagnosed with Graves' hyperthyroidism and then developed ophthalmopathy during follow-up. Trizol reagent was used to extract total RNA, and RNA quality was then checked on an Agilent 2100 Bioanalyzer. At least ten counts were recorded for this clonotype. Which antigen it targets is not known. No clone much larger than this one lies a single base away; base qualities are absent.

The investigation overall reported the following: During validation, the model predicted progression to ophthalmopathy a median of about 6.5 months ahead of onset, with almost 71% sensitivity and about 75% specificity. Ophthalmopathy was separated from stable hyperthyroidism by a 13 V-J signature model, with around 88% sensitivity and approximately 81% specificity obtained in cross-validation and 80%/75% obtained in testing. Most expanded thyroid clonotypes (frequency above 0.001) were also found in blood, which suggests that blood repertoires may mirror thyroid immune responses. Sample size was not statistically predetermined, and blinding of investigators to group allocation was not performed.

The sample was blood. The clonotype was recovered from a woman aged 45-65 years with Graves' hyperthyroidism that later progressed to Graves' ophthalmopathy. In this chain, TRBV10-3 is recombined with TRBJ1-2; no D gene is confidently identified. The nucleotide sequence is given as TGTGCCATCACTCGCCGGTGGATCAGCGATGGCTACACCTTC. The resulting protein is CAITRRWISDGYTF.